This TCR beta chain was identified during a study of shared clonotypes between healthy human individuals. General study results and limits: Several donors showed sharing of 4.5% to 6% of naive CD4 clonotypes. Non-shared clonotypes showed lower generation probabilities than clonotypes common to all four donors.

V gave up 2 bases and J gave up 3 bases, with 4 bases separating them. The germline V gene encodes CDR1 MDHEN and CDR2 SYDVKM. The CDR3 runs 12 residues. Comment on this clone: Its specificity is unknown. The same CDR3 can be traced to other DNA sequences in this sample.

This was a deep-level run. Here immunoSEQ multiplex PCR was the method, and the copy in TCRdb shows in-frame clones only, minus some. Of fewer than 3 million clones in the sample, about 90% were seen once. The sequenced sample was naive CD4+ T cells from PBMCs. Subset reported: CD45RA+ positively selected. The gene calls are TRBV28 and TRBJ2-5, with D hard to call. The TCR comes from a man between 18 and 35 years old in good health. Some clones in this sample may be carry-over from other donors' samples. The CDR3 spells CASSLTEETQYF. The CDR3 coding sequence is TGTGCCAGCAGTTTAACGGAAGAGACCCAGTACTTC. Using reference TRBV28 and TRBJ2-5 for the parts outside the CDR3, the full variable domain is DVKVTQSSRYLVKRTGEKVFLECVQDMDHENMFWYRQDPGLGLRLIYFSYDVKMKEKGDIPEGYSVSREKKERFSLILESASTNQTSMYLCASSLTEETQYFGPGTRLLVL.